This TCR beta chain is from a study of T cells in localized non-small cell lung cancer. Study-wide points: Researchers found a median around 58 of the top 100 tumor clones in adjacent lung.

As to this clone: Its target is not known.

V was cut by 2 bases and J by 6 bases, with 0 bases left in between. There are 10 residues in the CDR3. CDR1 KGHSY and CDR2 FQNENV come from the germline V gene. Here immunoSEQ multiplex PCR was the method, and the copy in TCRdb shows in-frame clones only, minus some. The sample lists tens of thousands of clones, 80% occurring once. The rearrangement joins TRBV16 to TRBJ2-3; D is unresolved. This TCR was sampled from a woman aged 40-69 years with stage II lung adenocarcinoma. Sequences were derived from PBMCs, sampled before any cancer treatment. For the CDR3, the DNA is TGTGCCAGCAGCCAAGATACGCAGTATTTT. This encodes CASSQDTQYF.